The rows below give T cell receptor beta chains drawn from one sample of a study of cytomegalovirus exposure and HLA in healthy donors. TCRdb's copy holds only in-frame clones and misses some; the assay was immunoSEQ multiplex PCR. The sample includes 95,000 to 150,000 clones, about 91% of them seen just once. The sample consisted of PBMCs. The source of these receptors is a woman aged 18-35 years in good health and CMV-seronegative. Both conserved end residues are part of each CDR3. The order of the fields is clone size, D gene, J gene, CDR3 length, V gene, CDR3 protein, CDR3 DNA. A D gene is named only where the DNA matches it firmly. Clone size is stated in some rows and not others, as once, few, many or a class when expanded.

>once|.|TRBJ2-5|15|TRBV28
CASSSATGHKETQYF
TGTGCCAGCAGCTCTGCGACAGGACACAAAGAGACCCAGTACTTC
>.|.|TRBJ2-5|13|TRBV7-9
CASSFAGGETQYF
TGTGCCAGCAGCTTTGCAGGAGGAGAGACCCAGTACTTC
>.|TRBD1|TRBJ1-2|12|TRBV13
CASSQGVYGYTF
TGTGCCAGCAGTCAGGGGGTCTATGGCTACACCTTC
>.|.|TRBJ1-2|17|TRBV4-3
CASSQDHFMDKLGGYTF
TGCGCCAGCAGCCAAGATCATTTCATGGACAAACTGGGAGGCTACACCTTC
>.|TRBD2|TRBJ2-1|15|TRBV5-1
CASSLVGLAPNEQFF
TGCGCCAGCAGCTTGGTAGGACTAGCCCCCAATGAGCAGTTCTTC
>.|.|TRBJ2-5|20|TRBV5-1
CASSFSTTLIGQSHGETQYF
TGCGCCAGCAGCTTTTCAACAACGCTAATAGGACAGTCGCACGGAGAGACCCAGTACTTC
>.|.|TRBJ2-5|13|TRBV18
CASSPRPQETQYF
TGTGCCAGCTCACCACGGCCACAAGAGACCCAGTACTTC
>.|TRBD1|TRBJ1-1|12|TRBV30
CAWGDRGTEAFF
TGTGCCTGGGGTGACAGGGGCACTGAAGCTTTCTTT
>.|TRBD2|TRBJ2-3|14|TRBV27
CASSSKRGGDTQYF
TGTGCCAGCAGCTCGAAGCGGGGAGGAGATACGCAGTATTTT
>few|.|TRBJ2-4|15|TRBV4-2
CASSRREGDFDIQYF
TGTGCCAGCAGCCGTAGGGAGGGGGATTTCGACATTCAGTACTTC
>.|.|TRBJ1-2|15|TRBV5-1
CASSLDSELWSGYTF
TGCGCCAGCAGCTTGGATTCGGAGCTGTGGTCTGGCTACACCTTC
>.|.|TRBJ1-2|13|TRBV7-9
CASSLSTDYGYTF
TGTGCCAGCAGCTTAAGTACAGACTATGGCTACACCTTC
>.|.|TRBJ2-7|11|TRBV2
CASSGSYEQYF
TGTGCCAGCAGTGGGAGCTACGAGCAGTACTTC
>.|.|TRBJ2-2|13|TRBV18
CASSRESTGELFF
TGTGCCAGTTCCAGGGAATCAACCGGGGAGCTGTTTTTT
>.|.|TRBJ1-5|14|TRBV30
CAWSPAGLGQPQHF
TGTGCCTGGAGTCCTGCGGGGTTGGGTCAGCCCCAGCATTTT
>.|.|TRBJ1-5|13|TRBV7-9
CASSLLTDQPQHF
TGTGCCAGCAGCTTACTGACAGATCAGCCCCAGCATTTT
>.|.|TRBJ2-7|13|TRBV28
CASSTKRAGLHGF
TGTGCCAGCAGTACGAAGAGGGCGGGGCTTCACGGTTTC
>.|TRBD2|TRBJ2-3|15|TRBV27
CASKAGTSKTDTQYF
TGTGCCAGCAAGGCCGGGACTAGTAAAACAGATACGCAGTATTTT
>few|TRBD1|TRBJ1-2|14|TRBV28
CASNRGAANYGYTF
TGTGCCAGCAACAGGGGGGCGGCTAACTATGGCTACACCTTC
>.|TRBD2|TRBJ2-1|13|TRBV28
CASSTGLAGEQFF
TGTGCCAGCAGTACGGGACTAGCGGGGGAGCAGTTCTTC
>.|.|TRBJ1-3|16|TRBV28
CASSPPPRGGGNTIYF
TGTGCCAGCAGTCCACCTCCTAGAGGGGGTGGAAACACCATATATTTT
>.|.|TRBJ2-1|15|TRBV9
CASSVEGAHSNEQFF
TGTGCCAGCAGCGTTGAGGGAGCCCATAGCAATGAGCAGTTCTTC
>.|.|TRBJ1-4|15|TRBV5-1
CASSLEPQGGEKLFF
TGCGCCAGCAGCTTGGAGCCGCAGGGAGGCGAAAAACTGTTTTTT
>.|TRBD1|TRBJ1-5|14|TRBV28
CATSGGNGNQPQHF
TGTGCCACCTCAGGGGGCAATGGCAATCAGCCCCAGCATTTT
>.|.|TRBJ1-1|14|TRBV6-1
CASSEALPSGEAFF
TGTGCCAGCAGTGAAGCGCTTCCTTCAGGAGAAGCTTTCTTT
>.|.|TRBJ1-4|17|TRBV5-1
CASSPRGGEYGVEKLFF
TGCGCCAGCAGCCCTAGGGGGGGCGAATATGGCGTTGAAAAACTGTTTTTT
>.|.|TRBJ2-7|12|TRBV27
CASSLNSYEQYF
TGTGCCAGCAGTTTAAACAGCTACGAGCAGTACTTC
>few|.|TRBJ1-6|13|TRBV2
CASSGQGGSPLHF
TGTGCCAGCAGTGGGCAGGGAGGGTCACCCCTCCACTTT
>.|TRBD1|TRBJ1-5|16|TRBV19
CASGTGIRGHNQPQHF
TGTGCCAGTGGGACAGGGATTAGGGGGCACAATCAGCCCCAGCATTTT
>.|.|TRBJ2-1|16|TRBV18
CASSPVLPQGDNEQFF
TGTGCCAGCTCACCAGTTTTACCTCAAGGGGACAATGAACAGTTCTTC
>.|.|TRBJ2-3|16|TRBV27
CASSYLTSRGPDTQYF
TGTGCCAGCAGTTATCTGACTAGCAGGGGGCCAGATACGCAGTATTTT
>.|TRBD2|TRBJ2-3|15|TRBV10-1
CASSASGGAVDTQYF
TGCGCCAGCAGTGCCAGCGGGGGGGCGGTAGATACGCAGTATTTT
>.|TRBD1|TRBJ1-1|13|TRBV29-1
CSVDSTGGTEAFF
TGCAGCGTTGACTCTACAGGGGGCACTGAAGCTTTCTTT
>.|.|TRBJ2-7|17|TRBV9
CASSEVPAGASAYEQYF
TGTGCCAGCAGCGAGGTCCCGGCGGGCGCCTCAGCCTACGAGCAGTACTTC
>once|.|TRBJ2-4|15|TRBV7-9
CASSPQGIAKNIQYF
TGTGCCAGCAGCCCACAGGGAATAGCCAAAAACATTCAGTACTTC
>.|TRBD1|TRBJ2-5|15|TRBV6-1
CASIIIEGARETQYF
TGTGCCAGCATTATTATAGAGGGGGCGCGAGAGACCCAGTACTTC
>.|.|TRBJ1-2|16|TRBV19
CASSETGSGLNYGYTF
TGTGCCAGTAGCGAAACAGGGTCGGGGCTTAACTATGGCTACACCTTC
>.|.|TRBJ2-7|13|TRBV7-8
CASSVDYSGEQYF
TGTGCCAGCAGTGTTGACTACTCAGGCGAGCAGTACTTC
>.|TRBD1|TRBJ2-5|15|TRBV30
CAWSEGTGDQETQYF
TGTGCCTGGAGCGAAGGGACAGGGGATCAAGAGACCCAGTACTTC
>.|.|TRBJ1-1|15|TRBV29-1
CSVHLGGNMNTEAFF
TGCAGCGTTCACCTAGGAGGCAACATGAACACTGAAGCTTTCTTT
>.|TRBD1|TRBJ1-5|15|TRBV6-1
CASSPATGGGQPQHF
TGTGCCAGCAGTCCGGCGACAGGGGGCGGACAGCCCCAGCATTTT
>.|TRBD2|TRBJ2-2|16|TRBV30
CAWSPTTSGYTGELFF
TGTGCCTGGAGTCCTACGACTAGCGGGTACACCGGGGAGCTGTTTTTT
>.|.|TRBJ2-1|16|TRBV7-9
CASSLVAGSSYNEQFF
TGTGCCAGCAGCTTAGTGGCGGGGAGCTCCTACAATGAGCAGTTCTTC
>.|TRBD1|TRBJ2-7|14|TRBV30
CALERDRGRNEQYF
TGTGCCTTGGAACGGGACAGGGGTAGGAACGAGCAGTACTTC
>.|.|TRBJ1-3|16|TRBV25-1
CASSRIEEYLGNTIYF
TGTGCCAGCAGTCGGATCGAGGAGTACCTAGGAAACACCATATATTTT
>.|.|TRBJ1-2|10|TRBV30
CAWSGSGYTF
TGTGCCTGGAGTGGTTCGGGCTACACCTTC
>.|.|TRBJ1-2|13|TRBV28
CASSSLGLNGYTF
TGTGCCAGCAGTTCCCTCGGACTGAATGGCTACACCTTC
>.|.|TRBJ1-1|12|TRBV7-9
CASNKQGGEAFF
TGTGCCAGCAACAAACAGGGCGGTGAAGCTTTCTTT
>.|.|TRBJ1-4|16|TRBV28
CASSARGRATNEKLFF
TGTGCCAGCAGCGCGAGGGGGAGGGCAACTAATGAAAAACTGTTTTTT
>.|TRBD2|TRBJ2-3|15|TRBV2
CASRAGLAGTDTQYF
TGTGCCAGCAGAGCGGGACTAGCGGGCACAGATACGCAGTATTTT
>.|.|TRBJ1-2|13|TRBV28
CASRTTNNYGYTF
TGTGCCAGCAGAACCACAAACAACTATGGCTACACCTTC
>once|.|TRBJ1-2|13|TRBV30
CAWMYTINYGYTF
TGTGCCTGGATGTACACAATTAACTATGGCTACACCTTC
>.|TRBD2|TRBJ2-7|16|TRBV7-9
CASSGTSGRRPYEQYF
TGTGCCAGCAGCGGGACTAGCGGGAGACGGCCCTACGAGCAGTACTTC
>.|.|TRBJ2-2|16|TRBV7-8
CASSFPEGGASGELFF
TGTGCCAGCAGCTTTCCCGAAGGGGGGGCGAGCGGGGAGCTGTTTTTT
>.|TRBD1|TRBJ2-2|16|TRBV11-3
CASSPGGQGPTGELFF
TGTGCCAGCAGCCCAGGGGGACAGGGCCCAACCGGGGAGCTGTTTTTT
>.|.|TRBJ1-1|11|TRBV6-5
CASSSRGEAFF
TGTGCCAGCAGTTCCAGGGGTGAAGCTTTCTTT